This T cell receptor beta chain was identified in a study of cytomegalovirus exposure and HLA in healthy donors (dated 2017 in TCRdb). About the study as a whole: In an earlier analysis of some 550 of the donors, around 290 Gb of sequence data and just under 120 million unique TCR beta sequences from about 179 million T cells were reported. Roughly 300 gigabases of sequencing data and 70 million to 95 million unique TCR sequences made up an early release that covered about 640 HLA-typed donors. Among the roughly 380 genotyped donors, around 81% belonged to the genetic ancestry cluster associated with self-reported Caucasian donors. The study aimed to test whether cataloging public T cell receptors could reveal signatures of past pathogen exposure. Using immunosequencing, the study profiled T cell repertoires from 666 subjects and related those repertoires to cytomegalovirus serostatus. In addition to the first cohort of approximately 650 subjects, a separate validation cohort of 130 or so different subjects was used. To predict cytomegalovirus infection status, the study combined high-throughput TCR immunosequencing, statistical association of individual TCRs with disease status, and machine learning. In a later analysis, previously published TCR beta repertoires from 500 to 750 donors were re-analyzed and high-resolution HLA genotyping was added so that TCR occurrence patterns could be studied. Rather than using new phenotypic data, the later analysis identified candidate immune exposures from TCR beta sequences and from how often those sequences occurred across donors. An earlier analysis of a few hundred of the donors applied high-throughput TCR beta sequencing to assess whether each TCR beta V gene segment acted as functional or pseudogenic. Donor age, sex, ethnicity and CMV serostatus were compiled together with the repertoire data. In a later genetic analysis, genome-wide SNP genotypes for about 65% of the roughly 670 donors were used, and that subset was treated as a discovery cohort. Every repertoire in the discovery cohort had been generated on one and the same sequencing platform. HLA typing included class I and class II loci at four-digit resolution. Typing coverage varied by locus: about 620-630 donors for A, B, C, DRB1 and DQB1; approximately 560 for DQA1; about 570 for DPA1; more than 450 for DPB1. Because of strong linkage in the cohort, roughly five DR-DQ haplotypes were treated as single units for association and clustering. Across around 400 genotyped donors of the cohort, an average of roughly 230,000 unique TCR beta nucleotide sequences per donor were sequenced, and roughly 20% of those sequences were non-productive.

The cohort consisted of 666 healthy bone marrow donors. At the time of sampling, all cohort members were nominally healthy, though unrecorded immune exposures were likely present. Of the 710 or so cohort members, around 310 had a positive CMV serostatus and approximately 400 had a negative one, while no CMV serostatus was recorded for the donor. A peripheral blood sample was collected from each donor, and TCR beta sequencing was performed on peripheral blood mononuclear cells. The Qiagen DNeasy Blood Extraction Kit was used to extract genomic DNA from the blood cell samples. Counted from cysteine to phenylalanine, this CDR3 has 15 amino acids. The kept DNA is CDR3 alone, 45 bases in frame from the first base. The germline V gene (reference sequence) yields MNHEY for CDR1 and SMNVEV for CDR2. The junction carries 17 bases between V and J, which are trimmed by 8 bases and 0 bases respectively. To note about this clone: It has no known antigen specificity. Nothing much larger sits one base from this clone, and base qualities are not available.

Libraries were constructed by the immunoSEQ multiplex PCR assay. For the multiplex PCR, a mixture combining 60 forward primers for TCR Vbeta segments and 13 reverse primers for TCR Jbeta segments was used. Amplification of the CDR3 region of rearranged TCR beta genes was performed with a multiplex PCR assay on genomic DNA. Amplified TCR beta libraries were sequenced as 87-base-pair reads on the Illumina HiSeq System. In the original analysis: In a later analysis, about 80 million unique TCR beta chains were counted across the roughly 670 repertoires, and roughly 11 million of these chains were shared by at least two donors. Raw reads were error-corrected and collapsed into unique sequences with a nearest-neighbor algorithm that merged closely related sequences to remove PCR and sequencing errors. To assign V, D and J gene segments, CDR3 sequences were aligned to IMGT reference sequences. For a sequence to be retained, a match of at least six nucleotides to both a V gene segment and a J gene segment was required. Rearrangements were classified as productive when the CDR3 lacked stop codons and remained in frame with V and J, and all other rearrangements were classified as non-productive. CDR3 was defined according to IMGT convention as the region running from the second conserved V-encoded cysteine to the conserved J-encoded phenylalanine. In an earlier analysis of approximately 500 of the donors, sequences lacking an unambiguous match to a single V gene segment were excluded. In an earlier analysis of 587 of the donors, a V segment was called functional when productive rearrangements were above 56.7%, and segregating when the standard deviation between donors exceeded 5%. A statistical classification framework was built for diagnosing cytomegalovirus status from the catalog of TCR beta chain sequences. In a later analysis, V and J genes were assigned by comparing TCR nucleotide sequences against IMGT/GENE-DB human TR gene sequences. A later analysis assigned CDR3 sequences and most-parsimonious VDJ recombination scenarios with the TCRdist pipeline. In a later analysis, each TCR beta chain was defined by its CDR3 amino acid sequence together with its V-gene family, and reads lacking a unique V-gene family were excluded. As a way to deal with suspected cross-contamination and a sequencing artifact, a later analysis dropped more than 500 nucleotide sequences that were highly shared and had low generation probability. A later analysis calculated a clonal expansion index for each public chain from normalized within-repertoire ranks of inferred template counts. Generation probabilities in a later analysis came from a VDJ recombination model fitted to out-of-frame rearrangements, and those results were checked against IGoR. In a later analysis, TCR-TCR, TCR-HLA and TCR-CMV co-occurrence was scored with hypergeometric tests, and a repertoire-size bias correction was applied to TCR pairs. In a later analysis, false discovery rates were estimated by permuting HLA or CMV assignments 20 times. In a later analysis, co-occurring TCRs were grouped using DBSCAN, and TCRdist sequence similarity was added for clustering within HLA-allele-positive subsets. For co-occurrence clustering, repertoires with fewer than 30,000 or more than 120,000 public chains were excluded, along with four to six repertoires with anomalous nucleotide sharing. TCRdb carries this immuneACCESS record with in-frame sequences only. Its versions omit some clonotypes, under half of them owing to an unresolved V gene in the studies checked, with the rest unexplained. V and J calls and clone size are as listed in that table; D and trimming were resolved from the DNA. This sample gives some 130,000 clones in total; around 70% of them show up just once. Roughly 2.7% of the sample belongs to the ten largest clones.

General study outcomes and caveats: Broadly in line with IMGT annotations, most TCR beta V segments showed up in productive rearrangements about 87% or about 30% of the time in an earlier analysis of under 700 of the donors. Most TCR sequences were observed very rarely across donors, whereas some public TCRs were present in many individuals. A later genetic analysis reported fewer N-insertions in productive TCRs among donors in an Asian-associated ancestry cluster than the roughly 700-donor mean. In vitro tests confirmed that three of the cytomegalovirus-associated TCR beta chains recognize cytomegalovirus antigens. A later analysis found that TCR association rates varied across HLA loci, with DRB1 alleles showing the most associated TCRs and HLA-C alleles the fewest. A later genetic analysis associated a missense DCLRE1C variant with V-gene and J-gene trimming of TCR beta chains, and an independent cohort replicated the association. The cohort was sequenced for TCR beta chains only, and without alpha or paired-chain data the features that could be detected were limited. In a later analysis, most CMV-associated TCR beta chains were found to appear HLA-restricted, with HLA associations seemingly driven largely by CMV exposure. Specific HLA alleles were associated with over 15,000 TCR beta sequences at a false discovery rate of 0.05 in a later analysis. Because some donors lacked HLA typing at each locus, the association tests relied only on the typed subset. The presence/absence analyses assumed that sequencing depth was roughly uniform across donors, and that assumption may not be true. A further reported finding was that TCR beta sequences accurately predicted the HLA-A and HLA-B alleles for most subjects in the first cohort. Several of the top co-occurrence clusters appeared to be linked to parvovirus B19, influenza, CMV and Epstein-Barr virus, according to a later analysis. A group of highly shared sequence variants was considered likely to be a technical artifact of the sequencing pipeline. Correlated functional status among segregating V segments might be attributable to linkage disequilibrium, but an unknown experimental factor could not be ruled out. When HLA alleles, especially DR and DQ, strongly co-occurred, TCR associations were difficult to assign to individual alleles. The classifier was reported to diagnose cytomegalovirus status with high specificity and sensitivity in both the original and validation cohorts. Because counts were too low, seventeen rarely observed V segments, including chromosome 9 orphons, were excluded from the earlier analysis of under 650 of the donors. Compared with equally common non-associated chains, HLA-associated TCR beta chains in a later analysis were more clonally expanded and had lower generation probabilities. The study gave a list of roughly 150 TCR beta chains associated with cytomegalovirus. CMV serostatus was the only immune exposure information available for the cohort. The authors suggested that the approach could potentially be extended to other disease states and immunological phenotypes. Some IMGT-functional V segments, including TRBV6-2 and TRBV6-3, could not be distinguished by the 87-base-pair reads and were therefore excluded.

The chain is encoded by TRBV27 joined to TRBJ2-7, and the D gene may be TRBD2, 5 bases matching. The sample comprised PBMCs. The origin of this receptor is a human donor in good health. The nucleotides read TGTGCCAGCCAAATCTCTAGCTCCAACTCCTACGAGCAGTACTTC. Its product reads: CASQISSSNSYEQYF.